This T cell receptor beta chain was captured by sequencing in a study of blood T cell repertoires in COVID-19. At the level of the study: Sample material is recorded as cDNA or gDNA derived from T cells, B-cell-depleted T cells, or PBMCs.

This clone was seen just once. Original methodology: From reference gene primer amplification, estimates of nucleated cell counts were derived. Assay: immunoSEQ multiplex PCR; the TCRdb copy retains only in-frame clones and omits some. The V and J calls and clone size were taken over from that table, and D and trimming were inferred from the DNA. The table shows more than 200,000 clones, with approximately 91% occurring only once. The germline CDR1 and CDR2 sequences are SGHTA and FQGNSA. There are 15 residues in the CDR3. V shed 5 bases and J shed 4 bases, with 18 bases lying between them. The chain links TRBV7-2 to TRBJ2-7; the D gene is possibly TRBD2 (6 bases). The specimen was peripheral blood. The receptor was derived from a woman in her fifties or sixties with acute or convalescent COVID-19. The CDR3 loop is CASSKNPGLQYEQYF. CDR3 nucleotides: TGTGCCAGCAGCAAAAATCCGGGACTCCAATACGAGCAGTACTTC.